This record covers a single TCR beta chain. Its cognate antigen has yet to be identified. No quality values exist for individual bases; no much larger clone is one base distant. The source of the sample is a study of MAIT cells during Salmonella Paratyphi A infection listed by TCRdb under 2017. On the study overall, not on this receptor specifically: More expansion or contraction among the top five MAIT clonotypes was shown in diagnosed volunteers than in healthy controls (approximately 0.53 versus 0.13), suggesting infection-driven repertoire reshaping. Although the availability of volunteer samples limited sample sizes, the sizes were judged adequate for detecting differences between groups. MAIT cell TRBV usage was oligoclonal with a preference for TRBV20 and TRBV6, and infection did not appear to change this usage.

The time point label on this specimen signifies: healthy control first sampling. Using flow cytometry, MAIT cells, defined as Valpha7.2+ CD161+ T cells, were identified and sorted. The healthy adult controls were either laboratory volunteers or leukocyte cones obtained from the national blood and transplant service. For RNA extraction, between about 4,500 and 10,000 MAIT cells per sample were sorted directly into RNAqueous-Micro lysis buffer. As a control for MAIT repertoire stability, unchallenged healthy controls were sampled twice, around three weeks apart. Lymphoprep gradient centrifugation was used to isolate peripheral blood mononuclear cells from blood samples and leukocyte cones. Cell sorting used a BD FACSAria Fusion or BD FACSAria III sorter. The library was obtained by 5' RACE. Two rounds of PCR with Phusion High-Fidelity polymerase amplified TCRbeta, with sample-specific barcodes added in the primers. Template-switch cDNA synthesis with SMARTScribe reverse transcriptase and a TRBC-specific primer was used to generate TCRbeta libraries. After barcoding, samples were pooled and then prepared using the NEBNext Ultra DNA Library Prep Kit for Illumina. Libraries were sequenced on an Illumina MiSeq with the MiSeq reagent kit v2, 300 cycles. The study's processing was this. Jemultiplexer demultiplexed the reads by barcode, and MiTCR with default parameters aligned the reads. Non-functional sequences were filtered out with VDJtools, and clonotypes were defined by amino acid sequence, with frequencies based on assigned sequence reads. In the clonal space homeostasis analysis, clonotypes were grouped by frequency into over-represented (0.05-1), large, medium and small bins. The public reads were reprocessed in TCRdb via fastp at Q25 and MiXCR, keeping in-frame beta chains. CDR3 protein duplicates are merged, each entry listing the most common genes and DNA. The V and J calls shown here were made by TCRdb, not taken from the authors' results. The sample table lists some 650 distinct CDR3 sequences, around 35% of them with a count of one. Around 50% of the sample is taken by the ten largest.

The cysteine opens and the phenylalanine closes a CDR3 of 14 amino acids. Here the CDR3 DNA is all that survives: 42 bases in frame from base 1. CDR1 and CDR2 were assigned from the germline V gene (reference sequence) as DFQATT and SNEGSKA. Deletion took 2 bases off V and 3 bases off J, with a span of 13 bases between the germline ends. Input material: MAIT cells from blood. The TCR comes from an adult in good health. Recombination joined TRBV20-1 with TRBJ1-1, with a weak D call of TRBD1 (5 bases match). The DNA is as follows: TGCAGTGCTAGAACCCCCTCGGGACACACTGAAGCTTTCTTT. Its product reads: CSARTPSGHTEAFF.